Each of the 22 T cell receptor beta chains below was sequenced from the same sample in a study of beta chain features in type 1 diabetes. Study-wide points: Type 1 diabetes patients showed a moderate but significant shortening of TCRB CDR3s in all four CD4+ subsets.

These receptors' antigens are unknown. All of the isolated RNA was reverse transcribed, so expressed TCRB transcripts were sequenced. Clones were read by immunoSEQ multiplex PCR, and TCRdb kept only the in-frame ones, dropping some. The sample holds about 120,000 clones, roughly 15% seen once. Sequenced material: central memory CD4+ T cells from blood. The receptors were gathered from a man aged 30 to 45 with type 1 diabetes.

This clone was detected a few times. The rearrangement joins TRBV5-1 to TRBJ1-2; no definite D call. Germline V gene lookup returns CDR1 SGHRS and CDR2 YFSETQ. This CDR3 comprises 15 residues. Trimming stripped 0 bases from V and 3 bases from J, with 12 bases between. CDR3 amino acids: CASSLDGRLDYGYTF. CDR3 bases: TGCGCCAGCAGCTTGGACGGCAGACTAGACTATGGCTACACCTTC.

The chain uses TRBV4-3 and TRBJ1-2; 8 bases are shared with TRBD1. The CDR3 extends over 15 amino acids. CDR1 is LGHNA, CDR2 YSLEER, per germline. V was clipped by 5 bases and J by 4 bases; unmatched bases: 9. CDR3 bases: TGCGCCAGCAGCAAAAAATCAACAGGGGGCTATGGCTACACCTTC. Protein: CASSKKSTGGYGYTF.

This clone was seen repeatedly, ten times or more. Germline is not matched at one junction end, which may reflect a read error. V usage is TRBV6-5 and J usage is TRBJ1-4; tentative D call: TRBD1 (5 bases). The CDR3 loop spans 10 amino acids. CDR1 and CDR2 (germline): MNHEY, SVGAGI. Here the CDR3 DNA reads TGTGCCGGCAGGGAGGGCAAACTGTTTTTT. Translating gives CAGREGKLFF.

The CDR3 nucleotides are TGTGCCAGTCTCGCAATAGCGGGGGGGTACAATGAGCAGTTCTTC. Its translation is CASLAIAGGYNEQFF. The rearrangement links TRBV7-2 to TRBJ2-1; 11 positions match TRBD2. This CDR3 is 15 amino acids long. The V gene end was trimmed by 9 bases and the J gene end by 4 bases; junction bases not matched to a gene: 8. Germline V CDR1 and CDR2: SGHTA, FQGNSA.

Points on this clone: Other DNA sequences in the same sample also yield this CDR3. The chain employs TRBV9 and TRBJ2-1, with 9 bases aligning to TRBD2. V shed 2 bases, J shed 4 bases, and the junction held 7 bases outside the gene matches. This CDR3 has 16 residues. In germline, CDR1 is SGDLS, CDR2 YYNGEE. CDR3 sequence (DNA): TGTGCCAGCAGCGTGGGCAGCGGGGGGCCATACAATGAGCAGTTCTTC. Its protein is CASSVGSGGPYNEQFF.

The CDR3 spells CASSEDRDSGEQFF. The CDR3 nucleotides are TGTGCCAGCAGCGAGGACAGGGATTCCGGTGAGCAGTTCTTC. The chain recombines TRBV9 with TRBJ2-1; 8 bases are shared with TRBD1. J lost 9 bases, V lost 3 bases, and 8 bases had no gene match. The CDR3 extends over 14 amino acids. CDR1 and CDR2 (germline): SGDLS, YYNGEE. The full variable domain, with the rest looked up from reference TRBV9 and TRBJ2-1, is DSGVTQTPKHLITATGQRVTLRCSPRSGDLSVYWYQQSLDQGLQFLIQYYNGEERAKGNILERFSAQQFPDLHSELNLSSLELGDSALYFCASSEDRDSGEQFFGPGTRLTVL.

This clone turned up a few times. The chain couples TRBV29-1 to TRBJ2-4, with a weak D call TRBD1 (6 bases). Trimming stripped 6 bases from V and 0 bases from J, with 12 bases between. CDR1 and CDR2 (germline): SQVTM, ANQGSEA. CDR3 length equals 14 residues. CDR3: CSVQDSLAKNIQYF. CDR3 DNA: TGCAGCGTCCAGGACAGTTTAGCCAAAAACATTCAGTACTTC.

There are a few counts of this clone. The chain uses TRBV28 and TRBJ1-5; D might be TRBD1 (5 bases). Germline assignment: CDR1 MDHEN and CDR2 SYDVKM. The CDR3 has 15 amino acids. V was trimmed by 5 bases and J by 0 bases, leaving 11 bases between them. CDR3 in amino acids: CASSRLTGSNQPQHF. CDR3 in DNA: TGTGCCAGCAGTCGACTTACAGGTAGCAATCAGCCCCAGCATTTT. Together with reference TRBV28 and TRBJ1-5, the CDR3 gives the full variable domain: DVKVTQSSRYLVKRTGEKVFLECVQDMDHENMFWYRQDPGLGLRLIYFSYDVKMKEKGDIPEGYSVSREKKERFSLILESASTNQTSMYLCASSRLTGSNQPQHFGDGTRLSIL.

This chain joins TRBV6-5 and TRBJ2-3; 11 bases are shared with TRBD2. Germline V gene data show CDR1 as MNHEY and CDR2 as SVGAGI. Trimming took 0 bases from V and 8 from J; bases not matched to a gene: 7. The CDR3 spans 16 residues. CDR3 in DNA: TGTGCCAGCAGTTACTCGACTAGCGGGGTCTATGTTACGCAGTATTTT. Its protein is CASSYSTSGVYVTQYF.

The rearrangement uses TRBV9 and TRBJ2-7; the D call may be TRBD1 or TRBD2 (5 bases each). V lost 4 bases and J lost 0, with 14 bases in between. The CDR3 loop spans 15 amino acids. The germline V gene has CDR1 SGDLS and CDR2 YYNGEE. The CDR3 sequence is CASSYGTGSSYEQYF. In nucleotides, the CDR3 is TGTGCCAGCAGCTATGGGACGGGGAGCTCCTACGAGCAGTACTTC. Full variable domain (remainder filled in from reference TRBV9 and TRBJ2-7): DSGVTQTPKHLITATGQRVTLRCSPRSGDLSVYWYQQSLDQGLQFLIQYYNGEERAKGNILERFSAQQFPDLHSELNLSSLELGDSALYFCASSYGTGSSYEQYFGPGTRLTVT.

In this sample, this clone turned up once. This chain joins TRBV7-9 and TRBJ2-7, with TRBD1 matching over 7 bases. The germline CDR1 and CDR2 sequences are SEHNR and FQNEAQ (reference sequence). Losses at the gene ends were 1 base for V and 3 bases for J; bases not matched to a gene: 3. This CDR3 spans 14 amino acids. CDR3 in DNA: TGTGCCAGCAGCTTAGGGGACAGCGGCTACGAGCAGTACTTC. Encoded protein: CASSLGDSGYEQYF.

As for this clone: A far larger clone is off by one base, so a read error is likely. The V gene is TRBV7-2, the J gene TRBJ2-1; 7 bases map to TRBD1. The CDR3 has 13 residues. Germline V gene sequence: CDR1 SGHTA, CDR2 FQGNSA. V trimming: 5 bases; J trimming: 10 bases; junction bases outside the gene matches: 8. CDR3 DNA sequence: TGTGCCAGCAGCGCGACAGGGAATGGCGAGCAGTTCTTC. Translating it yields CASSATGNGEQFF.

This rearrangement joins TRBV5-6 to TRBJ2-7, with 13 nucleotides matching TRBD2. The CDR3 is 15 residues long. Germline V gene sequence: CDR1 SGHDT, CDR2 YYEEEE. J was trimmed by 3 bases and V by 4 bases; bases with no gene match: 4. The DNA for the CDR3 is TGTGCCAGCAGCGCGGGACTAGCGGGGCTCTACGAGCAGTACTTC. Translation: CASSAGLAGLYEQYF.

The chain recombines TRBV11-2 with TRBJ1-5; no reliable D call. CDR1 is SGHAT and CDR2 is FQNNGV in the germline V gene. The CDR3 sequence is 15 residues long. V was trimmed by 0 bases and J by 0 bases, leaving 6 bases between them. The DNA of the CDR3 is TGTGCCAGCAGCTTAGAGGCCGGTAGCAATCAGCCCCAGCATTTT. It encodes CASSLEAGSNQPQHF.

This clone was seen only a few times. The chain has TRBV7-3 and TRBJ2-3, with a possible D match to TRBD2 (5 bases). Germline CDR1 and CDR2: SGHTA and FQGTGA. This CDR3 contains 16 residues. V lost 1 base, J lost 2 bases, and 13 bases lay in between. CDR3 nucleotide sequence: TGTGCCAGCAGCTTAAGTCCTGCGAGGGCCACAGATACGCAGTATTTT. Residues: CASSLSPARATDTQYF.

The chain joins TRBV27 to TRBJ2-7, with D perhaps matching TRBD1 or TRBD2 (5 bases each). Germline CDR1 and CDR2: MNHEY and SMNVEV (reference sequence). V lost 1 base and J lost 4, with 11 bases in between. The CDR3 extends over 14 amino acids. This CDR3 reads CASSLWSGGYEQYF. The CDR3 DNA is TGTGCCAGCAGTTTATGGTCTGGGGGTTACGAGCAGTACTTC.

The chain carries TRBV6-6 and TRBJ1-1; no clear D. The length of the CDR3 is 14 residues. The V and J ends lost 7 bases and 4 bases respectively, with 16 bases between them. Germline V gene sequence: CDR1 MNHNY, CDR2 SVGAGI (reference sequence). CDR3 sequence: CASTFEVTGTEAFF. The CDR3 DNA sequence: TGTGCCAGCACCTTCGAGGTCACGGGCACTGAAGCTTTCTTT.

The CDR3 is CASSLVANEKLFF. Written as DNA, the CDR3 is TGTGCCAGCAGCTTAGTAGCTAATGAAAAACTGTTTTTT. The chain has TRBV7-2 and TRBJ1-4; no reliable D call. Germline CDR1 and CDR2: SGHTA and FQGNSA. V lost 1 base, J lost 3 bases, and 3 bases lay in between. The CDR3 is made up of 13 amino acids.

The table lists this clone with a count of one. The chain joins TRBV6-8 to TRBJ1-5; D unclear. Germline V gene lookup returns CDR1 MNHGY and CDR2 SAAAGT. This CDR3 has 16 residues. Trimming left V 7 bases short and J 4 bases short, with 20 bases between. CDR3 sequence (DNA): TGTGCCAGCATTCTTCTGGGAGCGGAGCCTAATCAGCCCCAGCATTTT. Its translation: CASILLGAEPNQPQHF.

A word on this clone: A junction end diverges from the germline sequence, so it may reflect a read error. The chain uses TRBV9 and TRBJ2-7, with TRBD1 matching over 7 bases. This CDR3 has 12 residues. The germline CDR1 and CDR2 sequences are SGDLS and YYNGEE. The CDR3 DNA is TGTGCCAGCAGCGGCCAAAAGAGGGGGCTTTCGTTC. Protein sequence: CASSGQKRGLSF.

This clone came up many times. The rearrangement joins TRBV13 to TRBJ2-3, with 8 bases identical to TRBD2. Per germline, CDR1 PRHDT and CDR2 FYEKMQ (reference sequence). The junction had 7 bases not matched to a gene; V was cut back by 5 bases and J by 0 bases. The CDR3 sequence is 16 residues long. In nucleotides, the CDR3 is TGTGCCAGCAGCGCGGGGGGCTTTTTTAGCACAGATACGCAGTATTTT. Translation gives CASSAGGFFSTDTQYF.

This rearrangement joins TRBV7-9 to TRBJ2-3, with 12 bases lining up with TRBD2. V was clipped by 5 bases and J by 3 bases; unmatched bases: 15. This CDR3 has 19 residues. Germline CDR1 SEHNR, CDR2 FQNEAQ (reference sequence). The CDR3: CASSLRLAGAPSGTDTQYF. CDR3 bases: TGTGCCAGCAGCCTAAGACTAGCGGGGGCGCCTTCCGGGACAGATACGCAGTATTTT.